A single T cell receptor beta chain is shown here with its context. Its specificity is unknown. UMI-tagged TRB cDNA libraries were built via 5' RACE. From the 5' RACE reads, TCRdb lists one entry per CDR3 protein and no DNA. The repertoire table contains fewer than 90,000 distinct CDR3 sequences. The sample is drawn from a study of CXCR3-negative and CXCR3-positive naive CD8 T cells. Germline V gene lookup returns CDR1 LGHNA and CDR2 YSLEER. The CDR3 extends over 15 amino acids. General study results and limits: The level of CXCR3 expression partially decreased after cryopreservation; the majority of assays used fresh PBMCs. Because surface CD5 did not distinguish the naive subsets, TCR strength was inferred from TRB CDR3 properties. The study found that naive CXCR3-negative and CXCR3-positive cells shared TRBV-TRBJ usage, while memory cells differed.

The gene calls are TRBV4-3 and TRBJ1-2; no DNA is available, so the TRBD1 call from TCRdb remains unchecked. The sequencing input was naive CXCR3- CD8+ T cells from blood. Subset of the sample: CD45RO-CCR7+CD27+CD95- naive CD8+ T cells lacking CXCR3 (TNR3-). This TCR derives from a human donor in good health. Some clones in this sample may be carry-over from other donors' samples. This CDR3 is CASSQDAGGFYGYTF.